These 9 T cell receptor beta chains share one sample of origin, sequenced in a study of CD8 T cells in Susac syndrome. The RNA input was about 0.45 to 1 ug, and it was reverse transcribed with random hexamers. TCRdb recomputed calls from the immunoSEQ multiplex PCR reads with MiXCR, one row per CDR3 protein. This sample has roughly 75,000 distinct CDR3 sequences, with 90% to 95% found just once. Sequencing was performed on CD4+ T cells from PBMCs. These receptors came from a human donor with Susac syndrome.

This sequence joins TRBV12-3 or TRBV12-4 and TRBJ1-4, with 7 bases lining up with TRBD1. This CDR3 is built from 14 residues. V lost 6 bases, J lost 3 bases, and 4 bases stayed unmatched. The CDR3 reads CASSSTGPNEKLFF. The CDR3 DNA reads as TGTGCCAGCAGCTCGACAGGGCCTAATGAAAAACTGTTTTTT.

The V gene is TRBV5-1, the J gene TRBJ2-5; D call uncertain. CDR3 length: 14 residues. Germline CDR1 and CDR2: SGHRS and YFSETQ. V lost 0 bases to trimming and J lost 3 bases, with 9 bases between them. The CDR3 here is CASSLDSAEETQYF. In nucleotides, the CDR3 is TGCGCCAGCAGCTTGGACTCAGCTGAAGAGACCCAGTACTTC.

This sequence joins TRBV25-1 and TRBJ1-5; D uncertain. V was clipped by 6 bases and J by 1 base, with 10 bases between them. This CDR3 contains 14 residues. The germline gives CDR1 MGHDK, CDR2 SYGVNS. The CDR3 protein is CASSSTGSNQPQHF. CDR3 bases: TGTGCCAGCAGCTCCACGGGGAGCAATCAGCCCCAGCATTTT.

The genes are TRBV18 and TRBJ2-7, with 9 bases lining up with TRBD1. V was clipped by 1 base and J by 9 bases; unmatched bases: 13. The germline V gene has CDR1 KGHSH and CDR2 LQKENI. The CDR3 spans 16 residues. CDR3: CASSPLDRDRELLQYF. CDR3 bases: TGTGCCAGCTCACCACTGGACCGGGACAGGGAGCTCCTGCAGTACTTC.

The V gene is TRBV7-3, the J gene TRBJ2-7; a possible D gene is TRBD2 (5 bases). Deletions cut 1 base from V and 4 bases from J, with 11 bases between. The CDR3 is 14 residues long. Germline CDR1 and CDR2: SGHTA and FQGTGA. In DNA form, the CDR3 reads TGTGCCAGCAGCTTAAGGGGTTCGGGATACGAGCAGTACTTC. It specifies CASSLRGSGYEQYF.

The chain carries TRBV2 and TRBJ1-2; D ambiguous. There are 11 residues in the CDR3. Between the trimmed V and J ends, which lost 4 bases and 8 bases, there was a span of 8 bases. Germline V lookup: CDR1 SNHLY, CDR2 FYNNEI. The CDR3 region is CASSARPGYTF. The CDR3 DNA reads TGTGCCAGCAGTGCGAGACCGGGCTACACCTTC.

The V gene is TRBV19, the J gene TRBJ2-1; D possibly corresponds to TRBD2 (6 bases). This CDR3 has 12 amino acids. Per the germline V gene, CDR1 is LNHDA and CDR2 is SQIVND (reference sequence). Trimming stripped 5 bases from V and 11 bases from J, with 13 bases between. The CDR3 loop reads CASSEGLGQQFF. The CDR3 DNA is TGTGCCAGTAGTGAGGGACTGGGCCAGCAGTTCTTC.

The chain couples TRBV5-1 to TRBJ1-1; D is undetermined. V lost 2 bases and J 0 bases, leaving 8 bases between the germline ends. There are 14 residues in the CDR3. Germline CDR1 and CDR2: SGHRS and YFSETQ. The CDR3 loop reads CASSFDGVNTEAFF. For the CDR3, the DNA is TGCGCCAGCAGCTTCGACGGTGTGAACACTGAAGCTTTCTTT.

A note on this clonotype: Germline is not matched at one junction end, which may reflect a read error. This rearrangement joins TRBV9 to TRBJ2-2, with D maybe TRBD2 (6 bases). Germline V gene data show CDR1 as SGDLS and CDR2 as YYNGEE. This CDR3 spans 18 amino acids. The CDR3 region is CASSVGSGQAGNSGELFF. The CDR3 nucleotides read TGTGCCAGCAGCGTAGGATCCGGCCAGGCGGGGAACTCCGGGGAGCTGTTTTTT.